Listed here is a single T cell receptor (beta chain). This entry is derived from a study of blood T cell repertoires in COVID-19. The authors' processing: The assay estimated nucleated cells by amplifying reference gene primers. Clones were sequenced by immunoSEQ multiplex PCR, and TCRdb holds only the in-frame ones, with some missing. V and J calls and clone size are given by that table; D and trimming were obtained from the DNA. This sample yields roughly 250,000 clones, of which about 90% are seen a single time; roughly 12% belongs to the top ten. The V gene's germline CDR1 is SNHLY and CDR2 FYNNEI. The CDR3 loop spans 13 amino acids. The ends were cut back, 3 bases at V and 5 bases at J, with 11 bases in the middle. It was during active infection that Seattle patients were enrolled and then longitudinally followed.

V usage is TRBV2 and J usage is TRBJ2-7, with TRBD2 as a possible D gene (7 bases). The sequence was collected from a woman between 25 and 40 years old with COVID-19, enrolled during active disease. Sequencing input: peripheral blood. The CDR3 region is CASSERGPHEQYF. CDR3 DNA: TGTGCCAGCAGTGAGCGGGGGCCCCACGAGCAGTACTTC.